These T cell receptor beta chains were read from a single sample in a study of blood T cells in healthy people across ages. TCRdb itself ran the 5' RACE reads through MiXCR, one entry per CDR3 protein. The sample includes around 1.5 million distinct CDR3 sequences, approximately 32% of them seen just once. The sample was blood. Source of these receptors: a woman aged 25 to 45 in good health. Both conserved end residues are part of each CDR3. D genes are given only for firm matches. Size is omitted from some rows. Given values are once, few, many or a class for expanded clones.

cdr3_aa cdr3_nt j_call d_call clone_size v_call
CASSPGSGRRAGETQYF TGTGCCAGCAGCCCTGGTAGCGGGAGAAGGGCAGGAGAGACCCAGTACTTC TRBJ2-5 TRBD2 - TRBV9
CSASPERILGDEQFF TGCAGTGCTAGCCCAGAAAGAATACTAGGGGATGAGCAGTTCTTC TRBJ2-1 - - TRBV20-1
CASSPLGLRTYEQYF TGTGCCAGTAGCCCTCTGGGGCTCAGGACCTACGAGCAGTACTTC TRBJ2-7 - - TRBV19
CSARDGLGSGANVLTF TGCAGTGCTAGAGATGGGTTGGGCTCTGGGGCCAACGTCCTGACTTTC TRBJ2-6 - - TRBV20-1
CSASELQGHVKQYF TGCAGTGCTAGTGAGCTTCAAGGACACGTAAAGCAGTATTTT TRBJ2-3 - few TRBV20-1
CAWSQGLGRGAAETQYF TGTGCCTGGAGCCAGGGATTGGGCAGGGGCGCTGCAGAGACCCAGTACTTC TRBJ2-5 - - TRBV30
CSATGTVDMDEQFF TGCAGTGCAACCGGGACTGTGGATATGGATGAGCAGTTCTTC TRBJ2-1 - few TRBV20-1
CSHEDRDGTFF TGCAGTCACGAGGACAGGGACGGGACGTTCTTC TRBJ2-1 TRBD1 many TRBV29-1
CASRDGGGLSYEQYF TGTGCCAGCAGGGACGGCGGGGGTCTCTCCTACGAGCAGTACTTC TRBJ2-7 TRBD2 few TRBV6-5
CASSQDPFGEQFF TGTGCCAGCAGCCAGGACCCCTTTGGGGAGCAGTTCTTC TRBJ2-1 - - TRBV3-1
CASSPASGQGDDEQFF TGTGCCAGCAGCCCCGCCTCGGGACAGGGGGACGATGAGCAGTTCTTC TRBJ2-1 TRBD1 few TRBV11-2
CASSPLHRQGSNTQYF TGTGCCAGCAGCCCATTACACCGACAGGGATCGAATACGCAGTATTTT TRBJ2-3 TRBD1 few TRBV6-5
CASSFERGGTETQYF TGCGCCAGCAGCTTCGAGCGGGGGGGTACGGAGACCCAGTACTTC TRBJ2-5 TRBD2 few TRBV5-1
CASSQGARGRDEQYF TGCGCCAGCAGCCAAGGTGCCAGGGGGCGCGACGAGCAGTACTTC TRBJ2-7 TRBD1 few TRBV4-1
CASATGTSAYEQYF TGTGCCAGCGCCACCGGGACTAGCGCCTACGAGCAGTACTTC TRBJ2-7 TRBD2 few TRBV9
CASSPSQGEASYEQYF TGTGCCAGCAGTCCGAGCCAGGGGGAGGCATCCTACGAGCAGTACTTC TRBJ2-7 - - TRBV27
CSAPGAGKETQYF TGCAGTGCTCCTGGAGCGGGAAAAGAGACCCAGTACTTC TRBJ2-5 TRBD2 - TRBV20-1